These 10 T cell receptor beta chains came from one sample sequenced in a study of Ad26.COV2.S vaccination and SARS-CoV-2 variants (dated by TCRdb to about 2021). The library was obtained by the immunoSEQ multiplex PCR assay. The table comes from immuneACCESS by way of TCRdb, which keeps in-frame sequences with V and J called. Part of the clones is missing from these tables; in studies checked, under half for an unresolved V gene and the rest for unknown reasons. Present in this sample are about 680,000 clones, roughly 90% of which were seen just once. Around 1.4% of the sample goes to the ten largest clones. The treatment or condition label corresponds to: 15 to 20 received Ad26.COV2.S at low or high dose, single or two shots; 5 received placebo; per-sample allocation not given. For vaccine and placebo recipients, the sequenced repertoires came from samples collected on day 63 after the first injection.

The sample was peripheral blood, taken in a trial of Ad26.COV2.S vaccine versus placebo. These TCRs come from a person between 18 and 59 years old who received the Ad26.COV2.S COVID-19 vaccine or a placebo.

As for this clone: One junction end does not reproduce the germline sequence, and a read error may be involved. CDR3 DNA: TGTGCCGCTGGGACAGGGGGATCCGAGCGGTTCTTC. It encodes CAAGTGGSERFF. V gene TRBV24-1 combines with J gene TRBJ2-1, with 11 bases fitting TRBD1. The CDR3 consists of 12 residues. Germline V CDR1 and CDR2: KGHDR, SFDVKD.

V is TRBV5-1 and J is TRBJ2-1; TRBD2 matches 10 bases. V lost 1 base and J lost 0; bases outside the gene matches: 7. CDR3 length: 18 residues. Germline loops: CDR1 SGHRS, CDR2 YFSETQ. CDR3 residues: CASSLPSGSYSSYNEQFF. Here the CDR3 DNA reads TGCGCCAGCAGCTTGCCTAGCGGGAGTTATAGCTCCTACAATGAGCAGTTCTTC.

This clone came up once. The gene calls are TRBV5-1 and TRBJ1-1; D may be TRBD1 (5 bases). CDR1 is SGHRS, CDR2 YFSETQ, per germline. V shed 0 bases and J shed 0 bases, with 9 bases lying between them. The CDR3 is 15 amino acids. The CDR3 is CASSLDGGMNTEAFF. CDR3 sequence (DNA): TGCGCCAGCAGCTTGGATGGGGGGATGAACACTGAAGCTTTCTTT.

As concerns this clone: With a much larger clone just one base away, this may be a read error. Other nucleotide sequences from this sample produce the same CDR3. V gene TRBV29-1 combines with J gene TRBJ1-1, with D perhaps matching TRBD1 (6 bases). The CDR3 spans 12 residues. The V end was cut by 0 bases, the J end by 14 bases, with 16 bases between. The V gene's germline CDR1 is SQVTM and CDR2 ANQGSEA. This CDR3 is CSVEDQAGVAFF. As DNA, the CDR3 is TGCAGCGTTGAAGATCAAGCAGGGGTGGCCTTCTTT. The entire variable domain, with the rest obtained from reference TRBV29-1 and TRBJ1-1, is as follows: SAVISQKPSRDICQRGTSLTIQCQVDSQVTMMFWYRQQPGQSLTLIATANQGSEATYESGFVIDKFPISRPNLTFSTLTVSNMSPEDSSIYLCSVEDQAGVAFFGQGTRLTVV.

The CDR3 DNA sequence: TGCGCCAGCAGCTTGACTAGCGGGGGAATAGATACGCAGTATTTT. This codes for CASSLTSGGIDTQYF. This chain joins TRBV5-1 and TRBJ2-3, with TRBD2 matching 11 bases. V dropped 1 base and J dropped 5; count of bases not matched to a gene: 3. CDR1 is SGHRS and CDR2 is YFSETQ in the germline V gene. The CDR3 is 15 amino acids.

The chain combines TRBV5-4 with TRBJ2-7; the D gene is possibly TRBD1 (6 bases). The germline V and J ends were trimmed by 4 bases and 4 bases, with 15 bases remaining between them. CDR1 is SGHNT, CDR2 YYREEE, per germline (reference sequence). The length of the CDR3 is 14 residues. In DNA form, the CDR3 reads TGTGCCAGCAGCCCAGGGGTATCGGGTTACGAGCAGTACTTC. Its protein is CASSPGVSGYEQYF. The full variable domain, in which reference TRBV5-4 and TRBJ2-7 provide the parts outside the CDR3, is ETGVTQSPTHLIKTRGQQVTLRCSSQSGHNTVSWYQQALGQGPQFIFQYYREEENGRGNFPPRFSGLQFPNYSSELNVNALELDDSALYLCASSPGVSGYEQYFGPGTRLTVT.

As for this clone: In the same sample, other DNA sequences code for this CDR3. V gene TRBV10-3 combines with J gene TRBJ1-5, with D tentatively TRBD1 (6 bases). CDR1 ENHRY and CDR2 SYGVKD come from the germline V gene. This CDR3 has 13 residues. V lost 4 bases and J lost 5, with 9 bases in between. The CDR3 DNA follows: TGTGCCATCAGTGGTAACAGGGATCAGCCCCAGCATTTT. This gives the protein CAISGNRDQPQHF.

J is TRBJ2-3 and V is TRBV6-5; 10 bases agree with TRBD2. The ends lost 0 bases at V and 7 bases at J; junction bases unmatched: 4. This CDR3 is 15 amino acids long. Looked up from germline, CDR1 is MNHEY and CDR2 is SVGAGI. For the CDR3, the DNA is TGTGCCAGCAGTTACTCGACTAGCGGGTTATATACGCAGTATTTT. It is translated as CASSYSTSGLYTQYF.

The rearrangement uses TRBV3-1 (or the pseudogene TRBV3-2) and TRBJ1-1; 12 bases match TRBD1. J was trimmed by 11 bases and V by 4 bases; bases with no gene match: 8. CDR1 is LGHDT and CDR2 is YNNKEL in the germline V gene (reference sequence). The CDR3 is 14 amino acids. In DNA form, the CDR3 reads TGTGCCAGCAGCCGAGGGACAGGGGGCAAGGGGGCTTTCTTT. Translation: CASSRGTGGKGAFF.

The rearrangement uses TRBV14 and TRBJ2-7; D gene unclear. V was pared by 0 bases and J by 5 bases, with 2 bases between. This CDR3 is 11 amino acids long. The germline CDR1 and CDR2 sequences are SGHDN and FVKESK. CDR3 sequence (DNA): TGTGCCAGCAGCCAAGATAACGAGCAGTACTTC. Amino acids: CASSQDNEQYF.